Presented here are 4 T cell receptor beta chains from one specimen sequenced in a study of blood T cell repertoires in COVID-19 (TCRdb year 2020). Library preparation used the immunoSEQ multiplex PCR assay. This immuneACCESS table, as held by TCRdb, lists in-frame sequences with V and J called but not all clones. Of the missing ones, under half trace to an unresolved V gene in checked studies; the others have no known cause. Counted in this sample were 80,000 to 100,000 clones; about 80% of them appeared once. The ten largest clones represent approximately 11% of the sample. Input material: peripheral blood. The receptors stem from a man between 65 and 80 years old with active or convalescent COVID-19.

The chain has TRBV29-1 and TRBJ2-3; TRBD2 matches 10 bases. The CDR3 totals 14 residues. V shed 4 bases, J shed 3 bases, and the junction held 4 bases outside the gene matches. CDR1 SQVTM and CDR2 ANQGSEA come from the germline V gene. The chain's CDR3 is CSVAGLAATDTQYF. For the CDR3, the DNA is TGCAGCGTTGCTGGACTAGCGGCTACAGATACGCAGTATTTT.

The chain carries TRBV19 and TRBJ1-3; D is possibly TRBD1 (6 bases). Trimming shortened V by 6 bases and J by 0 bases, and 12 bases separated the two germline ends. Germline CDR1 LNHDA, CDR2 SQIVND (reference sequence). The CDR3 is 15 residues long. The CDR3 spells CASRPDRLSGNTIYF. The CDR3 region has the DNA TGTGCCAGTAGGCCAGACAGGCTCTCTGGAAACACCATATATTTT.

V and J are TRBV7-2 and TRBJ1-1, with D uncertain. The germline V gene encodes CDR1 SGHTA and CDR2 FQGNSA. The CDR3 consists of 15 residues. Trimming removed 5 bases at V and 0 bases at J, with 13 bases between. The CDR3 nucleotides are TGTGCCAGCAGCCCACAGACGGTGATGAACACTGAAGCTTTCTTT. Protein product: CASSPQTVMNTEAFF. Variable domain in full (rest from reference TRBV7-2 and TRBJ1-1): GAGVSQSPSNKVTEKGKDVELRCDPISGHTALYWYRQSLGQGLEFLIYFQGNSAPDKSGLPSDRFSAERTGGSVSTLTIQRTQQEDSAVYLCASSPQTVMNTEAFFGQGTRLTVV.

The genes are TRBV5-1 and TRBJ2-1, with TRBD1 identical over 8 bases. Germline assignment: CDR1 SGHRS and CDR2 YFSETQ. V shed 4 bases, J shed 2 bases, and the junction held 8 bases outside the gene matches. This CDR3 region has 16 residues. CDR3: CASSNPTGAPYNEQFF. CDR3 nucleotide sequence: TGCGCCAGCAGCAACCCGACAGGGGCCCCCTACAATGAGCAGTTCTTC. The full variable domain, with the rest looked up from reference TRBV5-1 and TRBJ2-1, is KAGVTQTPRYLIKTRGQQVTLSCSPISGHRSVSWYQQTPGQGLQFLFEYFSETQRNKGNFPGRFSGRQFSNSRSEMNVSTLELGDSALYLCASSNPTGAPYNEQFFGPGTRLTVL.